This TCR beta chain was identified during a study of blood T cells in healthy people across ages. CDR1 is SGHRS and CDR2 is YFSETQ in the germline V gene. Trimming stripped 0 bases from V and 7 bases from J, with 10 bases between. The CDR3 covers 14 residues. Together with a sample-barcoded 5' primer, a J-beta primer mix was included in a second PCR lasting roughly 6 to 12 cycles. TCRdb reprocessed the 5' RACE reads via MiXCR and lists one record per CDR3 protein. The sample shows under 2,000,000 distinct CDR3 sequences, roughly 49% of them seen only once. Donors were healthy Caucasian individuals from Russia aged roughly 6 to 90.

Specimen: blood. The chain uses TRBV5-1 and TRBJ2-2, with unresolved D. The receptor was isolated from a woman aged 40 to 49 in good health. The CDR3 nucleotides are TGCGCCAGCAGCTTGGCAAAGGGCGGCGGGGAGCTGTTTTTT. Translation gives CASSLAKGGGELFF. Based on the CDR3 plus reference TRBV5-1 and TRBJ2-2, the full variable domain is KAGVTQTPRYLIKTRGQQVTLSCSPISGHRSVSWYQQTPGQGLQFLFEYFSETQRNKGNFPGRFSGRQFSNSRSEMNVSTLELGDSALYLCASSLAKGGGELFFGEGSRLTVL.